This T cell receptor beta chain comes out of a study of radiotherapy plus CTLA-4 blockade in lung cancer. Study-level information: For 18% of patients, objective responses occurred, and around 31% had disease control. Regarding the study as a whole: TCR clones originating in tumors grew in number in blood after radiotherapy plus ipilimumab. Interferon-beta and early blood T cell clone dynamics reportedly predicted response best.

The method was immunoSEQ multiplex PCR; TCRdb's version includes in-frame clones alone and lacks a portion of them. Seen here are about 84,000 clones, approximately 75% observed once, and the top ten hold roughly an eighth. Details on this clone: Its target is not known.

Chemo-refractory metastatic non-small-cell lung cancer patients received focal radiation with ipilimumab CTLA-4 blockade. This CDR3 spans 14 amino acids. With 4 bases removed from V and 3 bases from J, the gap between germline ends came to 10 bases. The germline CDR1 and CDR2 sequences are SNHLY and FYNNEI. This chain connects TRBV2 to TRBJ1-3; D remains unclear. The sequence came from a human donor with non-small cell lung cancer that progressed on radiotherapy plus ipilimumab. Specimen: peripheral blood, collected from a patient treated with radiotherapy plus ipilimumab. The CDR3 DNA is TGTGCCAGCAGTGGCCTCACCGGTGGAAACACCATATATTTT. As protein: CASSGLTGGNTIYF.